This is a list of T cell receptor beta chains from one sample in a study of regulatory T cells in long-lasting Graves disease. TCRdb ran MiXCR on the multiplex PCR reads and lists one entry per CDR3 protein. The sample contains around 450,000 distinct CDR3 sequences, more than 12% of which appear only once. The data were also submitted as part of a second study, on T cells in Graves' hyperthyroidism and ophthalmopathy.

The material was peripheral blood mononuclear cells (PBMCs), obtained at new diagnosis, from a patient treated with antithyroid drugs. Receptor source: a woman aged 25-40 years with Graves disease. Each CDR3 is given with its conserved first and last residue. A D gene is named only where the DNA matches it firmly. The size entry is marked missing in some rows and otherwise reads once, few, many or a size class.

d_gene	abundance	v_gene	j_gene	CDR3nt	CDR3aa
.	many	TRBV12-3/TRBV12-4	TRBJ1-5	TGTGCCAGCAGTTTAGAAGGAAGCAATCAGCCCCAGCATTTT	CASSLEGSNQPQHF
.	many	TRBV5-1	TRBJ1-1	TGCGCCAGCAGCCCCGACACGAACACTGAAGCTTTCTTT	CASSPDTNTEAFF
.	few	TRBV19	TRBJ2-2	TGTGCCAGTATCCTCTCGGGGTTTAACACCGGGGAGCTGTTTTTT	CASILSGFNTGELFF
TRBD2	many	TRBV29-1	TRBJ2-1	TGCAGCGTTGCTAGGTCAGGGCCATGGACTAGCGTTGCCAATGAGCAGTTCTTC	CSVARSGPWTSVANEQFF
.	.	TRBV7-9	TRBJ2-5	TGTGCCAGCACACAAATCCGAAGCCAAGAGACCCAGTACTTC	CASTQIRSQETQYF
TRBD1	many	TRBV11-2	TRBJ1-1	TGTGCCAGCAGCTCGGGACAGGGGCACACTGAAGCTTTCTTT	CASSSGQGHTEAFF
TRBD2	many	TRBV5-1	TRBJ2-1	TGCGCCAGCAGTCGGAGCGGGAGCGAGCAGTTCTTC	CASSRSGSEQFF
.	.	TRBV7-9	TRBJ2-2	TGTGCCAGCAGCTGGGGCCAGGCCGGGGAGCTGTTTTTT	CASSWGQAGELFF
.	.	TRBV20-1	TRBJ2-1	TGCAGTGCTAGTAAAGTAGCCGGTAATGAGCAGTTCTTC	CSASKVAGNEQFF
TRBD2	many	TRBV24-1	TRBJ2-1	TGTGCCACCAGTGATCCCACGACTAGCGGGACCTCCTACAATGAGCAGTTCTTC	CATSDPTTSGTSYNEQFF
.	many	TRBV11-2	TRBJ1-1	TGTGCCAGCAGCTTAGCCCCGATGAACACTGAAGCTTTCTTT	CASSLAPMNTEAFF
TRBD1	few	TRBV18	TRBJ2-3	TGTGCCAGCTCACGTGACGCCAGGGACAGGGGACCCACAGATACGCAGTATTTT	CASSRDARDRGPTDTQYF
.	many	TRBV7-9	TRBJ2-7	TGTGCCAGCAGCTTACTATCGGCCTCCTACGAGCAGTACTTC	CASSLLSASYEQYF
TRBD1	.	TRBV20-1	TRBJ2-4	TGCAGTGCTAGACCCCGGGGCCAAAGGACAGGGGATTTCATTCAGTACTTC	CSARPRGQRTGDFIQYF
TRBD1	many	TRBV20-1	TRBJ2-7	TGCAGTGCGTCCCCGGACAGGGGGTACGAGCAGTACTTC	CSASPDRGYEQYF
TRBD1	.	TRBV6-1	TRBJ1-6	TGTGCCAGTGAGGACAGGCCGAATTCACCCCTCCACTTT	CASEDRPNSPLHF
TRBD1	many	TRBV2	TRBJ1-3	TGTGCCAGCAGAGACAGGGTCTGGGGAAACACCATATATTTT	CASRDRVWGNTIYF